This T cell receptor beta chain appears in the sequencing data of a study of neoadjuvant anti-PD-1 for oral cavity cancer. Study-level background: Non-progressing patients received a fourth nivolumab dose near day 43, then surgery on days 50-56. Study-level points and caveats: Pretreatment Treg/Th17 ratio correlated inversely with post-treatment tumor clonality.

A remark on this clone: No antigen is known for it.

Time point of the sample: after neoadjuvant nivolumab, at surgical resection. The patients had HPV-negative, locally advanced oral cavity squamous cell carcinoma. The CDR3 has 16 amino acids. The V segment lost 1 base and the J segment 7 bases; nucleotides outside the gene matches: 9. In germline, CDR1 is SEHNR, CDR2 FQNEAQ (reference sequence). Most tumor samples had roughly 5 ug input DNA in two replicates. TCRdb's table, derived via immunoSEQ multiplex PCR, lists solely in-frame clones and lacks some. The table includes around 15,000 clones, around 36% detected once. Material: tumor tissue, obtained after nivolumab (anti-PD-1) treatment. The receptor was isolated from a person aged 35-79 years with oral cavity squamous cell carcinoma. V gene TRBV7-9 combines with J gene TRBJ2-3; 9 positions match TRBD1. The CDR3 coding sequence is TGTGCCAGCAGCTTAGTAGGGACAGGGATAGAGAATACGCAGTATTTT. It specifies CASSLVGTGIENTQYF.